This section outlines one TCR beta chain sequence together with its context. The sample comes from a study of blood T cell repertoires in COVID-19. At the level of the study: Sample material is recorded as cDNA or gDNA derived from T cells, B-cell-depleted T cells, or PBMCs.

The length of the CDR3 is 15 residues. Per the germline V gene, CDR1 is SGHTA and CDR2 is FQGNSA. The V end was cut by 1 base, the J end by 7 bases, with 14 bases between. The repertoire was sequenced with immunoSEQ multiplex PCR; TCRdb's copy has only in-frame clones and lacks some. The table shows 200,000 to 300,000 clones, with about 90% occurring only once. Allocation to cohorts depended on clinical history reported by the participants. The sequence derives from a woman aged 40 to 49 with acute COVID-19. The V call is TRBV7-2, the J call TRBJ2-1; tentatively, D is TRBD1 (5 bases). The sequenced sample consisted of PBMCs or T cells enriched from blood (not recorded which). In nucleotides, the CDR3 is TGTGCCAGCAGCTTAGATGGCAGGGCTAATAATGAGCAGTTCTTC. As protein: CASSLDGRANNEQFF.